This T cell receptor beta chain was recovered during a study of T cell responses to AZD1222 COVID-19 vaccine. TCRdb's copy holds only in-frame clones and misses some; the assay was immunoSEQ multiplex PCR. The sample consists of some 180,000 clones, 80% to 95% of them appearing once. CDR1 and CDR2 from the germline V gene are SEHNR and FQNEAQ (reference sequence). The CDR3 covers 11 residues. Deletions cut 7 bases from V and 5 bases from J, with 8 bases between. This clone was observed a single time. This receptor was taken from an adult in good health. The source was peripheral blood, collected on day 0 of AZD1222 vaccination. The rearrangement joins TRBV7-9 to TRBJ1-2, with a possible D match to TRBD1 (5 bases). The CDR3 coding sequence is TGTGCCAGCACGGGGGTGTATGGCTACACCTTC. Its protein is CASTGVYGYTF.